These 16 T cell receptor beta chains originate from one sample sequenced in a study of CD8+ T cells in alopecia areata. Reverse transcription of extracted RNA yielded cDNA, which provided the sequencing template. TCRdb's table, derived via immunoSEQ multiplex PCR, lists solely in-frame clones and lacks some. The record shows about 270,000 clones for this sample, with no singletons present. The pooled cutaneous lymph node cells were sorted using several markers (CD4, CD8alpha, NKG2D, NKG2ACE and others). The sample consisted of CD4+ T cells sorted from a lymph node. The receptors stem from a C3H/HeJ mouse with alopecia areata. The strain's MHC: H2-k.

This clone was seen a few times. Any gene name here is a mouse gene name. The DNA ends 4 residues before the CDR3 does, and the rest of the CDR3 is filled in from the germline J gene. The V call is TRBV19, the J call TRBJ2-7, with 13 nucleotides matching TRBD2. The CDR3 covers 15 residues. Germline lookup yields CDR1 FNHDT and CDR2 SITEND (reference sequence). The sequenced part of the CDR3 DNA is TGTGCCAGCAGATACCCCGGGACTGGGGGGGAT. Its protein product is CASRYPGTGGD. The entire CDR3 protein is CASRYPGTGGDEQYF.

This clone came up a few times. The genes are named according to mouse. The read ends 4 residues before the CDR3 terminus; that terminus is restored from the germline J gene. The J gene is TRBJ2-2, the V gene TRBV13-2; 7 bases fit TRBD1. Trimming cost V 4 bases and J 0 bases; bases outside gene matches: 3. This CDR3 is built from 15 residues. Germline CDR1 NNHNN, CDR2 SYGAGS (reference sequence). Partial CDR3 DNA: TGTGCCAGCGGTCTGACAGGGTCAAACACCGGG. It specifies CASGLTGSNTG. The complete CDR3 reads CASGLTGSNTGQLYF.

This clone showed up just a few times. Germline and genes: mouse. Read sequence stops 4 residues before the CDR3 end, and the germline J gene provides the missing end. The V and J genes are TRBV1 and TRBJ1-2; D gene ambiguous. The CDR3 runs to 13 residues. Germline CDR1 NSQYPW, CDR2 LRSPGD (reference sequence). V shed 0 bases and J shed 2 bases, with 4 bases lying between them. Partial CDR3 DNA: TGCACCTGCAGTGCAGAACATAACTCC. Translation: CTCSAEHNS. The CDR3 in full is CTCSAEHNSDYTF.

This clone was observed a handful of times. These gene names are mouse names. Coverage ceases 4 residues before the CDR3 finishes, and the germline J gene fills in the end. V usage is TRBV1 and J usage is TRBJ1-2, with unresolved D. This CDR3 has 15 amino acids. CDR1 and CDR2 (germline): NSQYPW, LRSPGD (reference sequence). V lost 0 bases, J lost 3 bases, and 11 bases lay in between. Partial CDR3 DNA: TGCACCTGCAGTGCAGATGTGGGGAAAGACTCC. Amino acids: CTCSADVGKDS. The entire CDR3 protein reads CTCSADVGKDSDYTF. Full variable domain (rest looked up from reference TRBV1 and TRBJ1-2): VTLLEQNPRWRLVPRGQAVNLRCILKNSQYPWMSWYQQDLQKQLQWLFTLRSPGDKEVKSLPGADYLATRVTDTELRLQVANMSQGRTLYCTCSADVGKDSDYTFGSGTRLLVI.

Points on this clone: Genes and germline come from the mouse. The CDR3 goes on 4 residues after the read ends, and that part is filled in from the germline J gene. Different DNA sequences within this sample yield the same CDR3. This chain joins TRBV14 and TRBJ1-2; a possible D gene is TRBD1 (5 bases). Trimming left V 1 base short and J 2 bases short, with 6 bases between. CDR1 SGHDT and CDR2 FRDEAV come from the germline V gene. CDR3 size: 13 residues. CDR3 DNA, as far as it was read: TGTGCCAGCAGTTTCGGGGGGAACTCC. It codes for CASSFGGNS. In full, the CDR3 reads CASSFGGNSDYTF.

For this clone: The listed genes are named as in mouse. The CDR3 end lies 4 residues beyond the end of the read and is filled in from the germline J gene. The sample contains more than one DNA sequence encoding this CDR3. The chain couples TRBV13-3 to TRBJ2-7, with TRBD2 matching 12 bases. Germline V gene sequence: CDR1 NNHDY, CDR2 SYVADS. The CDR3 totals 14 residues. The CDR3 sequence is CASRRDWGAYEQYF. The DNA read from the CDR3 is TGTGCCAGCAGGAGGGACTGGGGGGCGTAT.

This clone came up a few times. Mouse gene names and germline throughout. The read finishes 4 residues shy of the CDR3 end, and the germline J gene is used to complete it. V usage is TRBV13-2 and J usage is TRBJ2-1, with TRBD1 matching 9 bases. Germline V lookup: CDR1 NNHNN, CDR2 SYGAGS (reference sequence). This CDR3 spans 15 amino acids. Trimming took 3 bases from V and 4 from J; bases not matched to a gene: 5. CDR3 DNA, as far as it was read: TGTGCCAGCGGTGGGCCCGGGACAGGGTATGCT. This translates into CASGGPGTGYA. The CDR3 as a whole reads CASGGPGTGYAEQFF.

This clone has more than one count but fewer than ten. The genes are named according to mouse. The CDR3 goes on 4 residues after the read ends, and that part is filled in from the germline J gene. This rearrangement joins TRBV19 to TRBJ2-2, with 9 bases aligning to TRBD2. CDR1 is FNHDT, CDR2 SITEND, per germline (reference sequence). The V gene end was trimmed by 4 bases and the J gene end by 1 base; junction bases not matched to a gene: 2. The CDR3 totals 15 residues. CDR3 protein: CASSAGGGNTGQLYF. CDR3 bases read: TGTGCCAGCAGTGCTGGGGGGGGAAACACCGGG.

This clone occurred a few times. Mouse gene names apply. The read terminates 4 residues ahead of where the CDR3 ends, so the germline J gene completes it. The J gene is TRBJ1-1, the V gene TRBV13-1, with TRBD1 as a possible D gene (6 bases). The germline CDR1 and CDR2 sequences are NSHNY and SYGAGN. The CDR3 has 14 amino acids. The covered CDR3 bases are TGTGCCAGCAGTGGGACTGGGGGGGCGCGA. Translating it yields CASSGTGGAR. The full CDR3 protein reads CASSGTGGAREVFF.

This clone was found many times. Genes and germline are mouse. From the germline J gene comes the end of the CDR3, since the read stops 4 residues before it. The same CDR3 is also encoded by other DNA sequences in this sample. The chain recombines TRBV13-1 with TRBJ1-2; D perhaps matches TRBD1 (6 bases). Deletions cut 2 bases from V and 1 base from J, with 9 bases between. Germline V gives CDR1 NSHNY, CDR2 SYGAGN. The CDR3 totals 14 residues. The CDR3: CASSDRGENSDYTF. The sequenced part of the CDR3 DNA is TGTGCCAGCAGTGACAGGGGTGAAAACTCC.

In the case of this clone: Any gene name here is a mouse gene name. With the read ending 4 residues before the CDR3 end, the germline J gene is used to fill in that end. The chain joins TRBV19 to TRBJ2-2, with TRBD1 as a possible D gene (6 bases). The germline V gene encodes CDR1 FNHDT and CDR2 SITEND (reference sequence). The CDR3 is made up of 13 amino acids. V was trimmed by 3 bases and J by 5 bases, leaving 8 bases between them. The covered CDR3 bases are TGTGCCAGCAGTAAACAGGGAACCGGG. Translation gives CASSKQGTG. In full, the CDR3 is CASSKQGTGQLYF.

Regarding this clone: Here the gene names and germline are mouse. The read terminates 4 residues ahead of where the CDR3 ends, so the germline J gene completes it. This same CDR3 is encoded by further DNA sequences in the sample. V gene TRBV1 combines with J gene TRBJ2-5; tentative D call: TRBD1 (5 bases). The CDR3 covers 13 residues. Germline CDR1 and CDR2: NSQYPW and LRSPGD (reference sequence). The V and J ends lost 3 bases and 3 bases respectively, with 7 bases between them. CDR3 DNA (partial): TGCACCTGCAGTGCCGGACATCAAGAC. Protein sequence: CTCSAGHQD. The CDR3 in full is CTCSAGHQDTQYF.

This clone appeared a few times. The genes and germline here are from mouse. The read ends 4 residues before the CDR3 terminus; that terminus is restored from the germline J gene. The chain carries TRBV19 and TRBJ2-1; 8 positions agree with TRBD1. In germline, CDR1 is FNHDT, CDR2 SITEND (reference sequence). The length of the CDR3 is 14 residues. J gave up 3 bases and V 4 bases, and 3 bases lay outside the gene matches. The chain's CDR3 is CASSYRGSYAEQFF. Partial CDR3 DNA: TGTGCCAGCAGTTACAGGGGGAGCTATGCT.

About this clone itself: The genes are named according to mouse. Partial CDR3 DNA: TGTGCCAGCAGTATAGCTAGACTGGATGCAGAA. It specifies CASSIARLDAE. From start to end, the CDR3 is CASSIARLDAETLYF. V and J are TRBV19 and TRBJ2-3; a weak D match, TRBD2 (6 bases). Read sequence stops 4 residues before the CDR3 end, and the germline J gene provides the missing end. V lost 0 bases to trimming and J lost 2 bases, with 10 bases between them. Germline CDR1 is FNHDT and CDR2 is SITEND (reference sequence). This CDR3 comprises 15 residues.

Regarding this clone: The listed genes are named as in mouse. Sequencing ends 4 residues short of the CDR3 end; the germline J gene provides the rest. The sample holds other DNA sequences that translate to the same CDR3. The chain carries TRBV1 and TRBJ2-1; 8 bases are a match to TRBD2. The CDR3 has 16 amino acids. The germline V gene encodes CDR1 NSQYPW and CDR2 LRSPGD (reference sequence). Incomplete CDR3 DNA: TGCACCTGCAGTGCAGATGGGGGGGGCGCGGGGGCT. This gives the protein CTCSADGGGAGA. The full CDR3 sequence reads CTCSADGGGAGAEQFF.

In this sample, this clone turned up a few times. Mouse gene names apply. The read ends 4 residues early relative to the CDR3; the germline J gene fills the gap. The chain is built from TRBV13-1 and TRBJ2-7; 10 positions agree with TRBD2. The germline V gene has CDR1 NSHNY and CDR2 SYGAGN. With 0 bases clipped from V and 3 bases from J, the junction kept 6 bases outside the gene matches. The CDR3 spans 16 residues. The chain's CDR3 is CASSDAGDWGYYEQYF. CDR3 bases read: TGTGCCAGCAGTGATGCTGGGGACTGGGGTTACTAT.